One sample yielded the 5 T cell receptor beta chains listed below, sequenced in a study of blood T cell repertoires in COVID-19. Profiling relied on immunoSEQ multiplex PCR, and the TCRdb table lists in-frame clones only, not all of them. Seen here are about 480,000 clones, roughly 90% observed once, and the top ten hold 1.5% to 2%. Sequenced sample: PBMCs or T cells enriched from blood (not recorded which). The receptors come from a woman in her 40s who had recovered from COVID-19.

J is TRBJ2-7 and V is TRBV7-9, with 7 bases lining up with TRBD1. J lost 0 bases, V lost 2 bases, and 10 bases had no gene match. The CDR3 covers 17 residues. Germline CDR1 is SEHNR and CDR2 is FQNEAQ (reference sequence). The CDR3 region is CASSLPTGAPSSYEQYF. The CDR3 nucleotides read TGTGCCAGCAGCTTACCTACAGGGGCCCCGAGCTCCTACGAGCAGTACTTC.

The rearrangement joins TRBV25-1 to TRBJ2-7; 7 positions agree with TRBD2. Germline CDR1 and CDR2: MGHDK and SYGVNS. V was clipped by 8 bases and J by 5 bases; unmatched bases: 12. CDR3 length: 14 residues. As DNA, the CDR3 is TGTGCCAGCCAACACTCAGGGAGGGTCGACGAGCAGTACTTC. It translates to CASQHSGRVDEQYF.

The chain joins TRBV10-3 to TRBJ1-2, with D possibly being TRBD1 (5 bases). Looked up from germline, CDR1 is ENHRY and CDR2 is SYGVKD. This CDR3 region has 13 residues. Trimming cost V 2 bases and J 3 bases, with 7 bases left between them. The CDR3 DNA is TGTGCCATCAGTGAGGACAGCTACTATGGCTACACCTTC. Translating gives CAISEDSYYGYTF.

This rearrangement joins TRBV21-1 to TRBJ2-3; the D call TRBD1 from the table was never checked on the DNA. TRBV21-1 is classified as a pseudogene. CDR3 length: 16 amino acids. The CDR3, as DNA: TGTGCCAGCAGCAAAAGTAACAGGGGGAGGACAGATACGCAGTATTTT. Protein sequence: CASSKSNRGRTDTQYF.

This chain joins TRBV6-2 or TRBV6-3 and TRBJ2-2; D is unresolved. Trimming cost V 2 bases and J 0 bases, with 7 bases left between them. The CDR3 loop spans 15 amino acids. The germline V gene has CDR1 MNHEY and CDR2 SVGEGT. CDR3: CASSYQAANTGELFF. The CDR3 nucleotides are TGTGCCAGCAGTTACCAGGCAGCGAACACCGGGGAGCTGTTTTTT.